The clone carrying this T cell receptor beta chain has only a few counts. MiXCR, applied by TCRdb to the 5' RACE reads, yields one record per CDR3 protein. Among about 140,000 distinct CDR3 sequences listed, roughly 30% were seen once. CDR1 and CDR2 from the germline V gene are LNHDA and SQIVND (reference sequence). The V end lost 4 bases, the J end lost 5 bases, and 17 bases lay between the germline ends. The CDR3 length is 15 residues. This entry is derived from a study of CD8 T cells in ankylosing spondylitis. The chain uses TRBV19 and TRBJ1-1; D is uncertain. The sequenced material came from synovial fluid, either unsorted or a sorted T cell fraction (not recorded which). The TCR was taken from a male donor with ankylosing spondylitis. CDR3 DNA sequence: TGTGCCAGTAGTACCCCCTGGGGAGGTCGGACTGAAGCTTTCTTT. Protein sequence: CASSTPWGGRTEAFF. The full variable domain, its missing parts supplied by reference TRBV19 and TRBJ1-1, is DGGITQSPKYLFRKEGQNVTLSCEQNLNHDAMYWYRQDPGQGLRLIYYSQIVNDFQKGDIAEGYSVSREKKESFPLTVTSAQKNPTAFYLCASSTPWGGRTEAFFGQGTRLTVV.